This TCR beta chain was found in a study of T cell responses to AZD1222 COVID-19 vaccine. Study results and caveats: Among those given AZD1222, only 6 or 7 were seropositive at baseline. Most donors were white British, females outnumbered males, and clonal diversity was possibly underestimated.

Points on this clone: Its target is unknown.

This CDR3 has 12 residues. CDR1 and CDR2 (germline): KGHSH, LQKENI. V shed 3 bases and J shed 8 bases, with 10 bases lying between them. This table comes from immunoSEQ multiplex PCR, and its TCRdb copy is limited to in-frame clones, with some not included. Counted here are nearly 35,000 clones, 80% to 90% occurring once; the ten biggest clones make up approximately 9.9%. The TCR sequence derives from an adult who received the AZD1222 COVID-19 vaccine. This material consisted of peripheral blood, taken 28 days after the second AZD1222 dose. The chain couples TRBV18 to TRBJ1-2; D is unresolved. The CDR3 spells CASSPGSGGYTF. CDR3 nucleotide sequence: TGTGCCAGCTCACCGGGATCTGGGGGCTACACCTTC.